This T cell receptor beta chain was identified in a study of cytotoxic CD8 clonotypes in ibrutinib-treated CLL. At the level of the study: Response samples came after a median approximately twelve months of treatment, range 6 to 36. Overall study results and limits: Sampling times (in sustained-remission versus progressing patients) were not the same.

About this clone itself: The antigen remains undetermined.

Assay used: immunoSEQ multiplex PCR; TCRdb lists only in-frame clones, some missing. Counted here are about 160,000 clones, 70% to 85% occurring once; the ten biggest clones make up about 4.5%. For TCR beta libraries, about 2 micrograms of genomic DNA were obtained from cryopreserved PBMCs. This CDR3 comprises 14 residues. Germline assignment: CDR1 SGHRS and CDR2 YFSETQ. With 4 bases removed from V and 2 bases from J, the gap between germline ends came to 9 bases. The TCR comes from a human donor with chronic lymphocytic leukemia. Source: PBMCs, taken after 24 months of ibrutinib treatment. V gene TRBV5-1 combines with J gene TRBJ2-2; no firm D call. The CDR3 spells CASSLTINTGELFF. In DNA form, the CDR3 reads TGCGCCAGCAGCCTAACAATTAACACCGGGGAGCTGTTTTTT.